The next 32 T cell receptor beta chains were all read from a single sample in a study of T-cell reconstitution after alpha-beta-depleted transplantation in children. Unique molecular identifiers were used to barcode this TCRbeta library. TCRdb passed the PCR reads through MiXCR, listing each CDR3 protein once. The sample records around 100,000 distinct CDR3 sequences, less than 6% being singletons. Source: PBMCs, mostly from graft donor cells, taken 60 days after TCRalphabeta/CD19-depleted stem cell transplant. These receptors originate from a female patient under 10 years old who had a stem cell transplant for Fanconi anemia, so the T cells may come from the graft donor.

The sample holds many counts of this clonotype. The chain joins TRBV9 to TRBJ2-1, with 9 nucleotides matching TRBD2. Trimming at V came to 4 bases and at J to 6 bases, leaving 8 bases not matched to a gene. The V gene's germline CDR1 is SGDLS and CDR2 YYNGEE. The length of the CDR3 is 15 residues. The CDR3 here is CASSWRAGGFNEQFF. CDR3 in DNA: TGTGCCAGCAGCTGGAGGGCGGGGGGGTTCAATGAGCAGTTCTTC.

This clonotype was recorded at least ten times. The chain couples TRBV29-1 to TRBJ2-2; D is perhaps TRBD1 or TRBD2 (5 bases each). The germline V gene encodes CDR1 SQVTM and CDR2 ANQGSEA. V was shortened by 6 bases and J by 0 bases, with 11 bases between the two germline ends. The CDR3 is 14 amino acids. Written as DNA, the CDR3 is TGCAGCGTCGGGGCTAACGCGAACACCGGGGAGCTGTTTTTT. Its translation: CSVGANANTGELFF.

This clonotype was seen many times. V and J are TRBV5-1 and TRBJ1-2; 7 nucleotides match TRBD1. V gave up 4 bases and J gave up 4 bases; unmatched junction bases: 4. The germline V gene has CDR1 SGHRS and CDR2 YFSETQ. The CDR3 covers 13 residues. CDR3 bases: TGCGCCAGCAGCAACTGGGACAGCTATGGCTACACCTTC. Its translation: CASSNWDSYGYTF.

This clonotype was found many times. The chain recombines TRBV20-1 with TRBJ2-7; D is unclear. The CDR3 extends over 14 amino acids. Trimming shortened V by 6 bases and J by 3 bases, and 18 bases separated the two germline ends. Germline V CDR1 and CDR2: DFQATT, SNEGSKA (reference sequence). CDR3 DNA: TGCAGTGCCCCCGGCCCCGAGGAGATCTACGAGCAGTACTTC. This sequence encodes CSAPGPEEIYEQYF.

There are a few counts of this clonotype. For the CDR3, the DNA is TGTGCCAGCAGTTTCGAGATGCCCCACGATGAGCAGTTCTTC. Its protein is CASSFEMPHDEQFF. V usage is TRBV28 and J usage is TRBJ2-1; no firm D call. Germline CDR1 reads MDHEN; CDR2 reads SYDVKM. The V gene lost 3 bases and the J gene lost 8 bases, with 14 bases spanning the gap. The CDR3 has 14 residues.

This clonotype appeared many times. This chain links TRBV20-1 with TRBJ2-2, with D possibly being TRBD1 (6 bases). Germline-derived CDR1 and CDR2 are DFQATT and SNEGSKA (reference sequence). The V gene lost 0 bases and the J gene lost 5 bases, with 19 bases spanning the gap. This CDR3 has 17 amino acids. CDR3 sequence: CSARDTHLDRWTGELFF. CDR3 in DNA: TGCAGTGCTAGAGACACCCATTTGGACAGATGGACCGGGGAGCTGTTTTTT.

The table lists this clonotype with many counts. This rearrangement joins TRBV12-3 or TRBV12-4 to TRBJ1-2, with D hard to call. The V gene lost 10 bases and the J gene lost 4 bases, with 19 bases spanning the gap. This CDR3 spans 14 amino acids. CDR3 bases: TGTGCCACCTCAAAAACCGGGCAGTCCTATGGCTACACCTTC. Translation gives CATSKTGQSYGYTF.

A few counts support this clonotype. The rearrangement links TRBV10-3 to TRBJ2-1; TRBD2 matches 8 bases. CDR1 is ENHRY, CDR2 SYGVKD, per germline. Germline trimming cut 0 bases from V and 7 bases from J; bases unmatched to any gene: 14. The CDR3 has 18 amino acids. In nucleotides, the CDR3 is TGTGCCATCAGTGAGTCTCCGATCCGGGGGGGCCGGGGAAATGAGCAGTTCTTC. Protein sequence: CAISESPIRGGRGNEQFF.

This clonotype has at least ten counts. The chain carries TRBV10-2 and TRBJ2-4; 11 nucleotides line up with TRBD2. The germline CDR1 and CDR2 sequences are WSHSY and SAAADI. The junction had 4 bases not matched to a gene; V was cut back by 6 bases and J by 15 bases. The CDR3 covers 11 residues. The CDR3 sequence is CASRTSGSMYF. Written as DNA, the CDR3 is TGCGCCAGCAGAACTAGCGGGAGTATGTACTTC.

The CDR3 DNA reads TGTGCCAGCAGCTTGGGTGGGACCTTAACCGAGCAGTACTTC. Protein: CASSLGGTLTEQYF. The chain joins TRBV11-2 to TRBJ2-7; the D call may be TRBD1 or TRBD2 (5 bases each). The CDR3 has 14 amino acids. Trimming left V 3 bases short and J 6 bases short, with 15 bases between. The germline V gene encodes CDR1 SGHAT and CDR2 FQNNGV.

In this sample, this clonotype turned up once. Just one base apart from a much larger clone, this may be a read error. The chain is built from TRBV7-7 and TRBJ2-5, with no clear D. Germline CDR1 is SSHAT and CDR2 is FNYEAQ (reference sequence). The CDR3 totals 15 residues. This chain's CDR3 is CACSLETSPPGAQYF. Written as DNA, the CDR3 is TGTGCCTGCAGCTTAGAGACGAGCCCCCCAGGAGCCCAGTACTTC.

The V gene is TRBV3-1, the J gene TRBJ2-6, with 12 bases that match TRBD2. The CDR3 has 19 amino acids. V dropped 0 bases and J dropped 0; count of bases not matched to a gene: 3. Per the germline V gene, CDR1 is LGHDT and CDR2 is YNNKEL (reference sequence). CDR3 in DNA: TGTGCCAGCAGCCAAGAAGGACTAGCGGGAACCTCTGGGGCCAACGTCCTGACTTTC. This translates into CASSQEGLAGTSGANVLTF.

This clonotype was observed many times. The J gene is TRBJ2-2, the V gene TRBV12-3 or TRBV12-4; D gene unclear. V lost 2 bases and J 4 bases, leaving 5 bases between the germline ends. The CDR3 consists of 13 residues. CDR3 DNA sequence: TGTGCCAGCAGTTTACGCGTCACCGGGGAGCTGTTTTTT. Translating it yields CASSLRVTGELFF.

The table lists this clonotype with many counts. The V and J genes are TRBV5-1 and TRBJ2-7; the D gene is possibly TRBD1 (5 bases). Germline values: CDR1 SGHRS, CDR2 YFSETQ. This CDR3 spans 14 amino acids. Trimming shortened V by 2 bases and J by 0 bases, and 9 bases separated the two germline ends. Here the CDR3 DNA reads TGCGCCAGCAGCTTTACAGGTAGCTCCTACGAGCAGTACTTC. Translating gives CASSFTGSSYEQYF.

The chain couples TRBV27 to TRBJ2-1; D is ambiguous. V lost 11 bases and J 0 bases, leaving 14 bases between the germline ends. Germline V CDR1 and CDR2: MNHEY, SMNVEV (reference sequence). CDR3 length equals 14 residues. CDR3 in DNA: TGTGCCTTCTATGGGCAGGCCTCCTACAATGAGCAGTTCTTC. Protein: CAFYGQASYNEQFF.

This clonotype was found many times. The V call is TRBV7-3, the J call TRBJ2-1, with D perhaps TRBD1 (6 bases). Trimming stripped 2 bases from V and 8 bases from J, with 10 bases between. CDR3 length equals 13 residues. Germline values: CDR1 SGHTA, CDR2 FQGTGA. CDR3 sequence (DNA): TGTGCCAGCAGCTTACAGGGGAGCGATGAGCAGTTCTTC. Its translation: CASSLQGSDEQFF.

This clonotype was seen ten or more times. The genes are TRBV7-2 and TRBJ1-2; no definite D call. Germline CDR1 and CDR2: SGHTA and FQGNSA. Trimming cost V 2 bases and J 4 bases, with 11 bases left between them. The CDR3 sequence is 14 residues long. The CDR3 DNA reads TGTGCCAGCAGCTTAATCTCGGGCGTCTATGGCTACACCTTC. The encoded protein is CASSLISGVYGYTF.

In this sample, this clonotype turned up many times. This chain joins TRBV14 and TRBJ2-7; 7 bases match TRBD2. The ends lost 0 bases at V and 8 bases at J; junction bases unmatched: 4. The CDR3 is 13 residues long. CDR1 is SGHDN and CDR2 is FVKESK in the germline V gene. The CDR3 is CASSQDWEGKQYF. The CDR3 DNA is TGTGCCAGCAGCCAAGATTGGGAGGGGAAGCAGTACTTC.

This clonotype was detected ten times or more. This chain connects TRBV5-1 to TRBJ2-3; 9 bases align to TRBD2. The CDR3 consists of 16 residues. The J segment lost 6 bases and the V segment lost 1 base, leaving 9 bases of the junction unmatched. Germline assignment: CDR1 SGHRS and CDR2 YFSETQ. CDR3 protein: CASSLPPAGGPDTQYF. In DNA, the CDR3 is TGCGCCAGCAGCTTGCCCCCCGCGGGAGGGCCGGATACGCAGTATTTT.

This clonotype was detected ten times or more. The genes are TRBV4-1 and TRBJ1-2; 7 bases agree with TRBD1. The CDR3 contains 16 residues. The germline CDR1 and CDR2 sequences are MGHRA and YSYEKL. V was clipped by 4 bases and J by 2 bases; unmatched bases: 10. This chain's CDR3 is CASSLRQGQVNYGYTF. The CDR3 DNA is TGCGCCAGCAGCCTTCGACAGGGCCAGGTGAACTATGGCTACACCTTC.

Of note for this clonotype: A much more abundant neighbour one base away suggests this may be a read error. The genes are TRBV2 and TRBJ2-3; D is unresolved. The CDR3 consists of 15 residues. Germline CDR1 is SNHLY and CDR2 is FYNNEI. This chain's CDR3 is CAGSAKVFGADTQYF. The DNA for the CDR3 is TGTGCCGGCAGTGCAAAGGTCTTTGGAGCAGATACGCAGTATTTT.

This clonotype was counted many times. The chain joins TRBV10-3 to TRBJ2-3, with 9 positions matching TRBD2. The length of the CDR3 is 17 residues. With 4 bases clipped from V and 5 bases from J, the junction kept 13 bases outside the gene matches. Per germline, CDR1 ENHRY and CDR2 SYGVKD. The CDR3 reads CAISVNGASGAGDTQYF. For the CDR3, the DNA is TGTGCCATCAGTGTCAATGGTGCTAGCGGGGCGGGAGATACGCAGTATTTT.

Ten or more counts support this clonotype. The rearrangement joins TRBV7-2 to TRBJ1-6; no clear D. V dropped 2 bases and J dropped 7 bases, with 15 bases sitting between them. Per germline, CDR1 SGHTA and CDR2 FQGNSA. The CDR3 has 16 residues. The CDR3 sequence: CASSLNLVAGNSPLHF. CDR3 in DNA: TGTGCCAGCAGCTTAAACCTGGTTGCGGGGAATTCACCCCTCCACTTT.

This clonotype was recorded at least ten times. The chain has TRBV10-3 and TRBJ2-7; no reliable D call. The CDR3 spans 14 residues. Per the germline V gene, CDR1 is ENHRY and CDR2 is SYGVKD. V dropped 5 bases and J dropped 5 bases, with 16 bases sitting between them. The chain's CDR3 is CAISQPVSSHEQYF. The CDR3 nucleotides are TGTGCCATCAGTCAGCCCGTATCTTCCCACGAGCAGTACTTC.

This clonotype was recorded many times. CDR3 loop: CAIKGGIVYGYTF. CDR3 nucleotide sequence: TGTGCCATCAAGGGGGGTATTGTGTATGGCTACACCTTC. The genes are TRBV10-3 and TRBJ1-2; the D gene is possibly TRBD1 (6 bases). This CDR3 contains 13 residues. Trimming shortened V by 7 bases and J by 5 bases, and 14 bases separated the two germline ends. Germline V lookup: CDR1 ENHRY, CDR2 SYGVKD.

The chain combines TRBV30 with TRBJ2-3; TRBD1 matches 9 bases. The trim removed 4 bases at V and 5 bases at J, leaving 4 bases unmatched. CDR1 and CDR2 (germline): GTSNPN, SVGIG (reference sequence). The CDR3 sequence is 13 residues long. The CDR3 DNA reads TGTGCCTGGACGGGACAGGGAGGAGATACGCAGTATTTT. As protein: CAWTGQGGDTQYF. The whole variable domain, filled in from reference TRBV30 and TRBJ2-3, reads SQTIHQWPATLVQPVGSPLSLECTVEGTSNPNLYWYRQAAGRGLQLLFYSVGIGQISSEVPQNLSASRPQDRQFILSSKKLLLSDSGFYLCAWTGQGGDTQYFGPGTRLTVL.

The chain recombines TRBV20-1 with TRBJ2-7; 14 positions agree with TRBD2. With 4 bases clipped from V and 6 bases from J, the junction kept 8 bases outside the gene matches. This CDR3 has 15 residues. The germline V gene encodes CDR1 DFQATT and CDR2 SNEGSKA (reference sequence). In DNA form, the CDR3 reads TGCAGTGCTAAGTCCGGGACTAGCGGGAGTCGCGAGCAGTACTTC. Translation gives CSAKSGTSGSREQYF.

This clonotype was picked up many times. The rearrangement joins TRBV2 to TRBJ2-3; TRBD2 matches 10 bases. The CDR3 contains 15 residues. The V segment lost 4 bases and the J segment 6 bases; nucleotides outside the gene matches: 7. Germline V gene data show CDR1 as SNHLY and CDR2 as FYNNEI. The CDR3 region is CASSGTSGIPDTQYF. In nucleotides, the CDR3 is TGTGCCAGCAGTGGAACTAGCGGGATTCCGGATACGCAGTATTTT.

Concerning this clonotype itself: A much larger clone is a single base away; this may be a read error. The rearrangement joins TRBV4-2 to TRBJ2-7; 7 bases agree with TRBD1. The CDR3 runs 16 residues. Looked up from germline, CDR1 is LGHNA and CDR2 is YNFKEQ. The CDR3 loop is CASSLYRWTGRYEQCF. As DNA, the CDR3 is TGTGCCAGCAGCCTCTACCGTTGGACAGGACGATACGAGCAGTGCTTC.

This clonotype was seen at least ten times. This chain joins TRBV3-1 and TRBJ1-5, with D perhaps TRBD1 (5 bases). Germline-derived CDR1 and CDR2 are LGHDT and YNNKEL (reference sequence). The CDR3 loop spans 15 amino acids. V was cut by 0 bases and J by 7 bases, with 13 bases left in between. The CDR3 coding sequence is TGTGCCAGCAGCCAAGATGCGGGGCCTGGACAGCCCCAGCATTTT. This codes for CASSQDAGPGQPQHF.

This clonotype was detected ten times or more. The chain carries TRBV28 and TRBJ2-2, with 16 nucleotides matching TRBD2. The junction had 5 bases not matched to a gene; V was cut back by 4 bases and J by 3 bases. The CDR3 is 18 amino acids. Germline lookup yields CDR1 MDHEN and CDR2 SYDVKM. The CDR3 loop reads CASSSGLAGGPYTGELFF. The DNA for the CDR3 is TGTGCCAGCAGTTCGGGACTAGCGGGAGGGCCGTACACCGGGGAGCTGTTTTTT. The entire variable domain, with the rest obtained from reference TRBV28 and TRBJ2-2, is as follows: DVKVTQSSRYLVKRTGEKVFLECVQDMDHENMFWYRQDPGLGLRLIYFSYDVKMKEKGDIPEGYSVSREKKERFSLILESASTNQTSMYLCASSSGLAGGPYTGELFFGEGSRLTVL.

CDR3 nucleotide sequence: TGCGCCAGCAGCCGTCGGGACAGGGCCCTCTATGGCTACACCTTC. Amino acid sequence: CASSRRDRALYGYTF. The gene calls are TRBV4-1 and TRBJ1-2, with 9 nucleotides matching TRBD1. Trimming took 4 bases from V and 4 from J; bases not matched to a gene: 7. CDR1 is MGHRA and CDR2 is YSYEKL in the germline V gene. CDR3 size: 15 residues.